Presented here are 24 T cell receptor beta chains from one specimen sequenced in a study of T cell responses to AZD1222 COVID-19 vaccine. Measured with immunoSEQ multiplex PCR; TCRdb has only the in-frame clones, and not every one. The sample lists roughly 120,000 clones; roughly 92% were seen once. The sequencing used peripheral blood, collected 28 days after the second AZD1222 dose. The receptors stem from an adult who received the AZD1222 COVID-19 vaccine.

The chain combines TRBV5-1 with TRBJ1-1, with 8 bases fitting TRBD1. The V gene's germline CDR1 is SGHRS and CDR2 YFSETQ. CDR3 size: 15 residues. V was clipped by 0 bases and J by 2 bases; unmatched bases: 3. The CDR3 nucleotides are TGCGCCAGCAGCTTGGCACAGGGGGTAAACACTGAAGCTTTCTTT. This codes for CASSLAQGVNTEAFF.

The chain links TRBV7-9 to TRBJ2-5; 7 bases are a match to TRBD1. Germline-derived CDR1 and CDR2 are SEHNR and FQNEAQ (reference sequence). V shed 2 bases, J shed 1 base, and the junction held 7 bases outside the gene matches. CDR3 length: 16 amino acids. The CDR3 DNA is TGTGCCAGCAGCTTAAGACAGGGACGGTTCCAAGAGACCCAGTACTTC. This encodes CASSLRQGRFQETQYF.

This chain connects TRBV10-3 to TRBJ2-7, with a tentative D call TRBD1 (5 bases). The V gene's germline CDR1 is ENHRY and CDR2 SYGVKD. This CDR3 has 16 amino acids. Trimming cost V 0 bases and J 2 bases, with 14 bases left between them. CDR3 loop: CAISESPGKTTYEQYF. CDR3 nucleotide sequence: TGTGCCATCAGTGAGTCACCAGGGAAAACCACCTACGAGCAGTACTTC.

The rearrangement joins TRBV15 to TRBJ2-5, with TRBD2 matching over 12 bases. From germline, CDR1 is LNHNV and CDR2 YYDKDF (reference sequence). V lost 5 bases to trimming and J lost 5 bases; unmatched junction nucleotides: 9. This CDR3 comprises 16 residues. The CDR3 bases are TGTGCCACCAGCCCTCAAGGACTAGCGGGATGGGAGACCCAGTACTTC. Protein product: CATSPQGLAGWETQYF. Complete variable domain (other parts from reference TRBV15 and TRBJ2-5): DAMVIQNPRYQVTQFGKPVTLSCSQTLNHNVMYWYQQKSSQAPKLLFHYYDKDFNNEADTPDNFQSRRPNTSFCFLDIRSPGLGDTAMYLCATSPQGLAGWETQYFGPGTRLLVL.

The chain has TRBV9 and TRBJ2-1; 8 bases match TRBD1. Per germline, CDR1 SGDLS and CDR2 YYNGEE. V was clipped by 0 bases and J by 9 bases; unmatched bases: 14. There are 17 residues in the CDR3. CDR3 sequence reads: CASSVGVGQGSWGEQFF. CDR3 DNA sequence: TGTGCCAGCAGCGTAGGAGTAGGACAGGGATCTTGGGGTGAGCAGTTCTTC.

Comments on this clone: A junction boundary mismatches the germline segment, possibly from a read error. The gene calls are TRBV7-9 and TRBJ2-1, with D perhaps given as TRBD1 or TRBD2 (6 bases each). The length of the CDR3 is 12 residues. Germline V gene lookup returns CDR1 SEHNR and CDR2 FQNEAQ (reference sequence). Here the CDR3 DNA reads TGTGCCAGCAGCTCGGCCCTGACAGGCGGGATCTTC. Its protein product is CASSSALTGGIF.

V gene TRBV7-2 combines with J gene TRBJ1-2; D is possibly TRBD1 (5 bases). This CDR3 is built from 16 residues. CDR1 and CDR2 (germline): SGHTA, FQGNSA. Trimming removed 4 bases at V and 5 bases at J, with 20 bases between. The CDR3 reads CASSSLVSAGGYGYTF. CDR3 in DNA: TGTGCCAGCAGCTCTCTTGTGAGCGCGGGGGGATATGGCTACACCTTC.

The V call is TRBV12-3 or TRBV12-4, the J call TRBJ2-7, with 10 bases identical to TRBD2. This CDR3 spans 12 amino acids. Germline trimming cut 6 bases from V and 7 bases from J; bases unmatched to any gene: 3. DNA of the CDR3: TGTGCCAGCAGCCGGACTAGCGGTGAGCAGTACTTC. Encoded protein: CASSRTSGEQYF.

The V call is TRBV11-2, the J call TRBJ2-7; D is perhaps TRBD2 (6 bases). Germline V gene sequence: CDR1 SGHAT, CDR2 FQNNGV. This CDR3 contains 12 residues. V dropped 10 bases and J dropped 6 bases, with 16 bases sitting between them. CDR3 bases: TGTGCCACCTATGACGGGACTTTCGAGCAGTACTTC. Its translation is CATYDGTFEQYF.

V and J are TRBV18 and TRBJ2-5; possible D gene TRBD1, 6 bases. The CDR3 has 13 residues. Germline values: CDR1 KGHSH, CDR2 LQKENI. Trimming took 8 bases from V and 3 from J, leaving 13 bases between them. As DNA, the CDR3 is TGTGCCAGCACCCCCGGGACAAAAGAGACCCAGTACTTC. Its translation: CASTPGTKETQYF.

The CDR3 protein is CASSFELSGNIQYF. In nucleotides, the CDR3 is TGTGCCAGCAGCTTTGAACTCTCGGGGAACATTCAGTACTTC. V gene TRBV11-1 combines with J gene TRBJ2-4, with D possibly being TRBD2 (5 bases). The V end lost 3 bases, the J end lost 7 bases, and 13 bases lay between the germline ends. Per germline, CDR1 SGHAT and CDR2 FQDESV (reference sequence). This CDR3 is 14 amino acids long.

This chain joins TRBV4-2 and TRBJ2-2; D is unclear. V lost 4 bases and J 4 bases, leaving 4 bases between the germline ends. Germline CDR1 reads LGHNA; CDR2 reads YNFKEQ. The CDR3 is 12 amino acids. The CDR3 nucleotides read TGTGCCAGCAGCCCCCCCACCGGGGAGCTGTTTTTT. Translation: CASSPPTGELFF.

This CDR3 reads CASSEGQQGAIYF. CDR3 DNA sequence: TGTGCCAGCAGTGAAGGGCAGCAAGGCGCCATATATTTT. The J gene is TRBJ1-3, the V gene TRBV2, with no clear D. The CDR3 runs 13 residues. V lost 1 base and J lost 11, with 12 bases in between. Germline V gene data show CDR1 as SNHLY and CDR2 as FYNNEI.

This clone was recorded only once. V gene TRBV5-1 combines with J gene TRBJ2-3; D uncertain. The ends were cut back, 3 bases at V and 0 bases at J, with 5 bases in the middle. Germline lookup yields CDR1 SGHRS and CDR2 YFSETQ. The CDR3 is 13 residues long. The CDR3 region is CASSSTSTDTQYF. In DNA form, the CDR3 reads TGCGCCAGCAGCTCCACTAGCACAGATACGCAGTATTTT. The full variable domain, completed using reference TRBV5-1 and TRBJ2-3, is KAGVTQTPRYLIKTRGQQVTLSCSPISGHRSVSWYQQTPGQGLQFLFEYFSETQRNKGNFPGRFSGRQFSNSRSEMNVSTLELGDSALYLCASSSTSTDTQYFGPGTRLTVL.

The chain is built from TRBV18 and TRBJ2-5; D gene ambiguous. Germline CDR1 KGHSH, CDR2 LQKENI. The V and J ends lost 1 base and 4 bases respectively, with 4 bases between them. This CDR3 contains 12 residues. As DNA, the CDR3 is TGTGCCAGCTCACCACGCGGAGAGACCCAGTACTTC. Translating gives CASSPRGETQYF.

This clone was picked up one time. The chain is built from TRBV3-1 (or the pseudogene TRBV3-2) and TRBJ1-1; D perhaps matches TRBD1 (6 bases). The CDR3 consists of 14 residues. Germline loops: CDR1 LGHDT, CDR2 YNNKEL (reference sequence). V was trimmed by 5 bases and J by 5 bases, leaving 15 bases between them. CDR3 sequence (DNA): TGTGCCAGCAGCTTGACAGGCGGGGGGACTGAAGCTTTCTTT. Its protein is CASSLTGGGTEAFF.

The chain joins TRBV7-3 to TRBJ2-3, with D tentatively TRBD2 (5 bases). V dropped 6 bases and J dropped 3 bases, with 16 bases sitting between them. CDR1 is SGHTA, CDR2 FQGTGA, per germline. The CDR3 extends over 15 amino acids. CDR3 in amino acids: CASSPTMDGTDTQYF. The CDR3 DNA reads TGTGCCAGCAGTCCGACTATGGATGGAACAGATACGCAGTATTTT.

CDR3: CASSLVLGANEKLFF. CDR3 DNA sequence: TGTGCCAGCAGCTTAGTTCTGGGAGCAAATGAAAAACTGTTTTTT. The V gene is TRBV7-9, the J gene TRBJ1-4; no firm D call. Trimming cost V 1 base and J 5 bases, with 11 bases left between them. This CDR3 is built from 15 residues. In germline, CDR1 is SEHNR, CDR2 FQNEAQ (reference sequence).

There are a few counts of this clone. The sample carries other DNA sequences with the same CDR3. V gene TRBV28 combines with J gene TRBJ2-7; D gene ambiguous. Between the trimmed V and J ends, which lost 4 bases and 2 bases, there was a span of 6 bases. Germline V lookup: CDR1 MDHEN, CDR2 SYDVKM. The CDR3 has 12 residues. The CDR3 loop is CASSSGTYEQYF. As DNA, the CDR3 is TGTGCCAGCAGTTCCGGTACCTACGAGCAGTACTTC.

For this clone: Other DNA sequences from this sample encode an identical CDR3 as well. The CDR3 region is CASSLVVAGEGEQFF. CDR3 nucleotide sequence: TGCGCCAGCAGCTTGGTTGTAGCGGGAGAGGGCGAGCAGTTCTTC. The chain combines TRBV5-1 with TRBJ2-1, with 9 bases lining up with TRBD2. Germline trimming cut 0 bases from V and 10 bases from J; bases unmatched to any gene: 8. Germline CDR1 SGHRS, CDR2 YFSETQ. The CDR3 is made up of 15 amino acids.

V usage is TRBV28 and J usage is TRBJ1-5; D is possibly TRBD1 (5 bases). CDR3 size: 14 residues. V shed 0 bases and J shed 4 bases, with 7 bases lying between them. Per the germline V gene, CDR1 is MDHEN and CDR2 is SYDVKM. The CDR3 spells CASSLWTANQPQHF. The CDR3 nucleotides read TGTGCCAGCAGTTTATGGACAGCAAATCAGCCCCAGCATTTT.

J is TRBJ2-3 and V is TRBV3-1 (or the pseudogene TRBV3-2); TRBD2 matches 13 bases. Germline values: CDR1 LGHDT, CDR2 YNNKEL (reference sequence). CDR3 size: 17 residues. Trimming cost V 0 bases and J 2 bases; bases outside gene matches: 2. The CDR3 coding sequence is TGTGCCAGCAGCCAAGATGGGACTAGCGGGAACACAGATACGCAGTATTTT. This codes for CASSQDGTSGNTDTQYF.

This chain joins TRBV28 and TRBJ1-4, with no clear D. CDR1 is MDHEN, CDR2 SYDVKM, per germline. V was trimmed by 5 bases and J by 5 bases, leaving 6 bases between them. The CDR3 sequence is 12 residues long. This chain's CDR3 is CASSPPNEKLFF. CDR3 in DNA: TGTGCCAGCAGTCCCCCCAATGAAAAACTGTTTTTT.

The rearrangement links TRBV7-2 to TRBJ2-3; no firm D call. V lost 3 bases, J lost 3 bases, and 13 bases lay in between. The CDR3 is made up of 15 amino acids. CDR1 and CDR2 (germline): SGHTA, FQGNSA. Here the CDR3 reads CASSFSGRLTDTQYF. The CDR3 region has the DNA TGTGCCAGCAGCTTCTCAGGACGCCTAACAGATACGCAGTATTTT.